Shown below are 18 T cell receptor beta chains from a single sample sequenced in a study of shared clonotypes between healthy human individuals. Sequencing used immunoSEQ multiplex PCR; TCRdb keeps in-frame clones, though not all of them. The sample consists of just over 2,000,000 clones, roughly 94% of them appearing once. What was sequenced was naive CD4+ T cells sorted from blood. The subset here: CD45RA+ positively selected. The receptors were gathered from a man younger than 35 in good health.

V and J are TRBV5-1 and TRBJ1-4; a possible D gene is TRBD1 (6 bases). Per germline, CDR1 SGHRS and CDR2 YFSETQ. The CDR3 has 13 residues. The V gene lost 1 base and the J gene lost 13 bases, with 14 bases spanning the gap. This CDR3 is CASSLWTDSGLFF. Written as DNA, the CDR3 is TGCGCCAGCAGCTTGTGGACAGACTCGGGACTGTTTTTT.

This chain uses TRBV18 with TRBJ2-2; possible D gene TRBD1, 5 bases. Between the trimmed V and J ends, which lost 8 bases and 2 bases, there was a span of 12 bases. The CDR3 sequence is 14 residues long. Germline CDR1 reads KGHSH; CDR2 reads LQKENI. The CDR3 DNA reads as TGTGCCAGCCGACGGCAGGGTAACACCGGGGAGCTGTTTTTT. This sequence encodes CASRRQGNTGELFF. Supplemented by reference TRBV18 and TRBJ2-2, the full variable domain reads NAGVMQNPRHLVRRRGQEARLRCSPMKGHSHVYWYRQLPEEGLKFMVYLQKENIIDESGMPKERFSAEFPKEGPSILRIQQVVRGDSAAYFCASRRQGNTGELFFGEGSRLTVL.

The chain uses TRBV6-1 and TRBJ1-6, with TRBD1 as a possible D gene (5 bases). Per the germline V gene, CDR1 is MNHNS and CDR2 is SASEGT. CDR3 length equals 13 residues. V was trimmed by 4 bases and J by 7 bases, leaving 8 bases between them. CDR3 coding DNA: TGTGCCAGCAGTGTGCGACAGAATTCACCCCTCCACTTT. Its translation: CASSVRQNSPLHF.

The chain has TRBV4-1 and TRBJ2-3; TRBD2 matches 9 bases. Germline loops: CDR1 MGHRA, CDR2 YSYEKL. V lost 1 base to trimming and J lost 0 bases; unmatched junction nucleotides: 5. CDR3 length: 17 residues. The CDR3 loop reads CASSQGQSGGSTDTQYF. As DNA, the CDR3 is TGCGCCAGCAGCCAAGGCCAAAGCGGGGGGAGCACAGATACGCAGTATTTT.

The genes are TRBV6-1 and TRBJ2-4, with D perhaps given as TRBD1 or TRBD2 (5 bases each). From germline, CDR1 is MNHNS and CDR2 SASEGT. This CDR3 has 12 amino acids. V was pared by 5 bases and J by 15 bases, with 17 bases between. CDR3 sequence (DNA): TGTGCCAGCAGTCCCGGACTTACAGGTCCGTACTTC. Translated, it gives CASSPGLTGPYF.

The chain joins TRBV5-1 to TRBJ2-1; the match to TRBD1 covers 12 bases. Germline loops: CDR1 SGHRS, CDR2 YFSETQ. The CDR3 runs to 15 residues. Unmatched junction bases numbered 7, after V lost 4 bases and J lost 8 bases. CDR3 DNA: TGCGCCAGCAGCCAGGGACAGGGGGCCATGGATGAGCAGTTCTTC. As protein: CASSQGQGAMDEQFF.

V gene TRBV6-5 combines with J gene TRBJ2-2; 10 nucleotides match TRBD2. The CDR3 length is 15 residues. J was trimmed by 4 bases and V by 10 bases; bases with no gene match: 9. Germline V lookup: CDR1 MNHEY, CDR2 SVGAGI. CDR3: CATRLAGAGTGELFF. DNA of the CDR3: TGTGCCACTCGGCTAGCGGGAGCGGGCACCGGGGAGCTGTTTTTT.

The J gene is TRBJ2-5, the V gene TRBV11-2; TRBD2 aligns across 13 bases. Germline lookup yields CDR1 SGHAT and CDR2 FQNNGV. This CDR3 spans 14 amino acids. The J segment lost 5 bases and the V segment lost 8 bases, leaving 5 bases of the junction unmatched. CDR3 in DNA: TGTGCCAGCGGCGGGACTAGCGGGACTGAGACCCAGTACTTC. Translation: CASGGTSGTETQYF. The entire variable domain, with the rest obtained from reference TRBV11-2 and TRBJ2-5, is as follows: EAGVAQSPRYKIIEKRQSVAFWCNPISGHATLYWYQQILGQGPKLLIQFQNNGVVDDSQLPKDRFSAERLKGVDSTLKIQPAKLEDSAVYLCASGGTSGTETQYFGPGTRLLVL.

V gene TRBV7-9 combines with J gene TRBJ2-7; 10 bases agree with TRBD2. V lost 4 bases, J lost 3 bases, and 3 bases stayed unmatched. Germline loops: CDR1 SEHNR, CDR2 FQNEAQ (reference sequence). The CDR3 totals 14 residues. The DNA for the CDR3 is TGTGCCAGCAGCTCCGGACTAGCGGTCTACGAGCAGTACTTC. Its protein product is CASSSGLAVYEQYF.

This chain joins TRBV28 and TRBJ1-4, with a possible D match to TRBD1 (5 bases). From germline, CDR1 is MDHEN and CDR2 SYDVKM. The CDR3 consists of 13 residues. The V and J ends lost 7 bases and 8 bases respectively, with 14 bases between them. CDR3 loop: CASKGALGEKLFF. CDR3 DNA sequence: TGTGCCAGCAAAGGGGCCCTGGGAGAAAAACTGTTTTTT.

This clone appeared once. The chain employs TRBV7-2 and TRBJ2-1; D is uncertain. The germline V gene encodes CDR1 SGHTA and CDR2 FQGNSA. The V gene lost 2 bases and the J gene lost 9 bases, with 5 bases spanning the gap. This CDR3 region has 11 residues. The CDR3 bases are TGTGCCAGCAGCTTAATAGCTGAGCAGTTCTTC. As protein: CASSLIAEQFF.

This chain links TRBV27 with TRBJ2-7; 10 nucleotides line up with TRBD2. This CDR3 contains 15 residues. V lost 4 bases to trimming and J lost 1 base; unmatched junction nucleotides: 4. Germline V gene data show CDR1 as MNHEY and CDR2 as SMNVEV (reference sequence). This CDR3 reads CASSSGTSASYEQYF. The CDR3 DNA is TGTGCCAGCAGTTCCGGGACTAGCGCTTCCTACGAGCAGTACTTC.

The rearrangement joins TRBV5-4 to TRBJ1-2; D is unclear. This CDR3 region has 13 residues. Trimming cost V 2 bases and J 9 bases, with 14 bases left between them. CDR1 and CDR2 (germline): SGHNT, YYREEE (reference sequence). CDR3 region: CASSFGLTGSYTF. The CDR3 region has the DNA TGTGCCAGCAGCTTCGGGCTGACTGGAAGCTACACCTTC.

This clone came up once. The chain carries TRBV9 and TRBJ1-2, with D possibly matching TRBD1 (6 bases). This CDR3 is 14 amino acids long. Per germline, CDR1 SGDLS and CDR2 YYNGEE. V dropped 4 bases and J dropped 1 base, with 11 bases sitting between them. CDR3 nucleotides: TGTGCCAGCAGCCCCCGGGACAATAACTATGGCTACACCTTC. Translation gives CASSPRDNNYGYTF. The full variable domain, in which reference TRBV9 and TRBJ1-2 provide the parts outside the CDR3, is DSGVTQTPKHLITATGQRVTLRCSPRSGDLSVYWYQQSLDQGLQFLIQYYNGEERAKGNILERFSAQQFPDLHSELNLSSLELGDSALYFCASSPRDNNYGYTFGSGTRLTVV.

CDR3 amino acids: CASSNPGGVDEAFF. DNA of the CDR3: TGTGCCAGTAGTAACCCGGGGGGAGTGGATGAAGCTTTCTTT. The chain couples TRBV19 to TRBJ1-1, with D perhaps TRBD1 (5 bases). The V and J ends lost 4 bases and 7 bases respectively, with 16 bases between them. CDR3 length equals 14 residues. The V gene's germline CDR1 is LNHDA and CDR2 SQIVND (reference sequence).

This CDR3 is CASNGTGGCYEQYF. The CDR3 DNA sequence: TGTGCCAGTAATGGCACAGGGGGTTGCTACGAGCAGTACTTC. The gene calls are TRBV19 and TRBJ2-7; 8 bases line up with TRBD1. Germline CDR1 LNHDA, CDR2 SQIVND (reference sequence). This CDR3 comprises 14 residues. J was trimmed by 3 bases and V by 7 bases; bases with no gene match: 8. Looking up the rest from reference TRBV19 and TRBJ2-7 gives the full variable domain: DGGITQSPKYLFRKEGQNVTLSCEQNLNHDAMYWYRQDPGQGLRLIYYSQIVNDFQKGDIAEGYSVSREKKESFPLTVTSAQKNPTAFYLCASNGTGGCYEQYFGPGTRLTVT.

The rearrangement uses TRBV10-1 and TRBJ1-1; D ambiguous. V gave up 4 bases and J gave up 0 bases, with 3 bases separating them. CDR1 is WNHNN and CDR2 is SYGVQD in the germline V gene (reference sequence). This CDR3 spans 12 amino acids. Here the CDR3 reads CASSGMNTEAFF. CDR3 nucleotides: TGCGCCAGCAGTGGAATGAACACTGAAGCTTTCTTT.

The chain's CDR3 is CSARDRPIQYF. The CDR3 bases are TGCAGTGCTAGAGACAGACCCATTCAGTACTTC. This chain connects TRBV20-1 to TRBJ2-4, with D uncertain. Germline V gene sequence: CDR1 DFQATT, CDR2 SNEGSKA (reference sequence). Trimming pared 0 bases from V and 9 bases from J, leaving 6 bases between. The CDR3 sequence is 11 residues long.